This T cell receptor (beta chain) was retrieved from a study of T cells in Graves' hyperthyroidism and ophthalmopathy. Whole-study findings and limits: Ophthalmopathy was model-predicted a median approximately 6.9 months pre-onset.

TCR beta CDR3 region amplification was performed from RNA transcripts. In the first-round RT-PCR of the TCR CDR3, the HTBI primer set was used. TCRdb re-derived calls from the multiplex PCR reads in MiXCR, one entry per CDR3 protein. Of about 570,000 distinct CDR3 sequences in the sample, around 45% were seen once. As regards this clonotype: The antigen remains undetermined.

This clonotype originated in an adult woman with Graves' disease, either hyperthyroidism or ophthalmopathy (not recorded which). The specimen was peripheral blood or thyroid tissue (not recorded which).

The CDR3 DNA reads TGCAGTGCTAGAAGAGCGGGAGGTGGAGGGGGCGAGCAGTACTTC. Amino acids: CSARRAGGGGGEQYF. V is TRBV20-1 and J is TRBJ2-7, with TRBD2 matching over 9 bases. Germline loops: CDR1 DFQATT, CDR2 SNEGSKA (reference sequence). With V trimmed by 2 bases and J by 6 bases, 11 bases remained unmatched. The CDR3 covers 15 residues.